These 10 T cell receptor beta chains came from one sample sequenced in a study of PD-L1 blockade in urothelial cancer. Only in-frame clones appear in the TCRdb table, and some are missing; sequencing was by immunoSEQ multiplex PCR. This sample has 35,000 to 45,000 clones, with approximately 84% found just once. Time point described: peripheral blood 6 weeks after treatment start. The material sequenced was PBMCs, taken around atezolizumab (anti-PD-L1) treatment. The receptors shown here come from a man aged 65 to 79 with urothelial cancer.

The chain couples TRBV5-6 to TRBJ2-3, with a weak D call TRBD2 (6 bases). V shed 5 bases and J shed 1 base, with 20 bases lying between them. Per germline, CDR1 SGHDT and CDR2 YYEEEE. CDR3 length: 17 amino acids. The DNA for the CDR3 is TGTGCCAGCAGGAAAGACCGGGACTTTGAACGCACAGATACGCAGTATTTT. Translated, it gives CASRKDRDFERTDTQYF.

This chain connects TRBV4-1 to TRBJ2-7; TRBD2 aligns across 13 bases. Germline CDR1 reads MGHRA; CDR2 reads YSYEKL. This CDR3 spans 16 amino acids. V lost 2 bases, J lost 3 bases, and 4 bases stayed unmatched. CDR3 bases: TGCGCCAGCAGCCAACCCGGGACTAGCGGGATCTACGAGCAGTACTTC. Its translation is CASSQPGTSGIYEQYF.

This clone appeared a few times. CDR3 protein: CASSIGAGAGANVLTF. CDR3 in DNA: TGTGCCAGTAGTATTGGTGCAGGGGCTGGGGCCAACGTCCTGACTTTC. The chain links TRBV19 to TRBJ2-6; TRBD1 is a possible D gene (6 bases). The germline V gene has CDR1 LNHDA and CDR2 SQIVND (reference sequence). The V and J ends lost 3 bases and 2 bases respectively, with 11 bases between them. This CDR3 region has 16 residues.

The chain carries TRBV5-1 and TRBJ2-1, with D tentatively TRBD2 (5 bases). The germline gives CDR1 SGHRS, CDR2 YFSETQ. V gave up 2 bases and J gave up 5 bases, with 11 bases separating them. The CDR3 totals 14 residues. The CDR3 nucleotides read TGCGCCAGCAGCTTTGGTCCGGGAAACAATGAGCAGTTCTTC. Residues: CASSFGPGNNEQFF. Full variable domain (missing parts from reference TRBV5-1 and TRBJ2-1): KAGVTQTPRYLIKTRGQQVTLSCSPISGHRSVSWYQQTPGQGLQFLFEYFSETQRNKGNFPGRFSGRQFSNSRSEMNVSTLELGDSALYLCASSFGPGNNEQFFGPGTRLTVL.

The chain has TRBV29-1 and TRBJ2-5; D gene unclear. The CDR3 consists of 12 residues. Trimming shortened V by 3 bases and J by 4 bases, and 9 bases separated the two germline ends. Germline CDR1 reads SQVTM; CDR2 reads ANQGSEA. The CDR3 loop is CSVDWRRETQYF. Written as DNA, the CDR3 is TGCAGCGTTGATTGGAGACGAGAGACCCAGTACTTC.

The chain joins TRBV10-1 to TRBJ2-1; 8 nucleotides agree with TRBD1. Per germline, CDR1 WNHNN and CDR2 SYGVQD (reference sequence). With 6 bases clipped from V and 1 base from J, the junction kept 5 bases outside the gene matches. This CDR3 has 15 amino acids. The CDR3 DNA reads as TGCGCCAGCAGCCCGACAGGGGTTTCCTACAATGAGCAGTTCTTC. This encodes CASSPTGVSYNEQFF.

The chain links TRBV19 to TRBJ1-1; 8 nucleotides line up with TRBD1. In germline, CDR1 is LNHDA, CDR2 SQIVND (reference sequence). CDR3 length: 13 amino acids. Trimming cost V 6 bases and J 4 bases; bases outside gene matches: 4. The CDR3 loop is CASRVRGPTEAFF. The CDR3 DNA sequence: TGTGCCAGTAGGGTCAGGGGGCCCACTGAAGCTTTCTTT.

J is TRBJ2-1 and V is TRBV19; TRBD2 matches at 15 bases. Trimming at V came to 2 bases and at J to 7 bases, leaving 3 bases not matched to a gene. The CDR3 totals 16 residues. Germline CDR1 reads LNHDA; CDR2 reads SQIVND (reference sequence). The CDR3 spells CASSIPGLAGGNEQFF. CDR3 sequence (DNA): TGTGCCAGTAGTATACCGGGACTAGCGGGAGGTAATGAGCAGTTCTTC.

There are a few counts of this clone. Here the CDR3 reads CASSGRGRDTIYF. CDR3 DNA: TGTGCCAGCAGTGGCAGGGGGCGGGACACCATATATTTT. This chain connects TRBV25-1 to TRBJ1-3, with TRBD1 matching 8 bases. The CDR3 has 13 residues. The germline gives CDR1 MGHDK, CDR2 SYGVNS. Trimming took 4 bases from V and 8 from J; bases not matched to a gene: 4.

This rearrangement joins TRBV29-1 to TRBJ2-3, with TRBD1 identical over 10 bases. Looked up from germline, CDR1 is SQVTM and CDR2 is ANQGSEA. V dropped 7 bases and J dropped 2; count of bases not matched to a gene: 15. The length of the CDR3 is 17 residues. The CDR3 DNA follows: TGCAGCGCCAAAGGTGGGACAGGGGAGGGAGACACAGATACGCAGTATTTT. Encoded protein: CSAKGGTGEGDTDTQYF.